This T cell receptor beta chain was identified in a study of Ad26.COV2.S vaccination and SARS-CoV-2 variants. Study-level background: This donor came from the COV1001 trial of Ad26.COV2.S. Each vaccinee took Ad26.COV2.S intramuscularly, once or twice 56 days apart.

Germline V lookup: CDR1 MNHEY, CDR2 SVGAGI. The CDR3 has 12 amino acids. Trimming shortened V by 10 bases and J by 7 bases, and 16 bases separated the two germline ends. In its sample, this clone was seen once. The antigen is undetermined. Treatment: some 20 received Ad26.COV2.S at low or high dose, single or two shots; about 5 received placebo; per-sample allocation not given. After the first vaccine or placebo injection, samples were drawn on day 63. Spike of the Wuhan-strain SARS-CoV-2 was expressed by an Ad26 vector, which formed the vaccine. Notes on the study in general: Post-vaccination spike-specific CD8+ and CD4+ T cell responses reportedly had substantial breadth.

Here immunoSEQ multiplex PCR was the method, and the copy in TCRdb shows in-frame clones only, minus some. The data hold about 680,000 clones, with roughly nine tenths observed a single time. The rearrangement joins TRBV6-5 to TRBJ2-5, with D maybe TRBD2 (6 bases). This receptor was obtained from a person between 18 and 65 years old who received the Ad26.COV2.S COVID-19 vaccine or a placebo. Sequences were derived from peripheral blood, sampled in a trial of Ad26.COV2.S vaccine versus placebo. The CDR3 bases are TGTGCCACGTTAGCGGTCCCGGGGACCCAGTACTTC. It translates to CATLAVPGTQYF.